This T cell receptor beta chain was obtained from a study of cytomegalovirus exposure and HLA in healthy donors. Turning to the study itself: In an earlier analysis, around 100 million unique TCR beta sequences were found from some 200 million T cells. Around 77% of approximately 400 genotyped donors fell in the Caucasian-associated ancestry cluster.

Study-level findings and limits: Cytomegalovirus association was assigned to approximately 160 TCR beta chains. In a later analysis, most CMV-associated TCR beta chains appeared HLA-restricted.

The CDR3 covers 16 residues. V gave up 1 base and J gave up 11 bases; unmatched junction bases: 14. Germline V lookup: CDR1 LGHNA, CDR2 YNFKEQ. As regards this clone: Its specificity is not known.

It was with 60 Vbeta and 13 Jbeta primers that the PCR ran. Clones were sequenced by immunoSEQ multiplex PCR, and TCRdb holds only the in-frame ones, with some missing. The data show some 220,000 clones, with around nine tenths seen just once and roughly 0.99% held by the top ten. This clonotype was obtained from a woman between 18 and 30 years old in good health and CMV-seronegative. V is TRBV4-2 and J is TRBJ1-5; TRBD1 aligns across 7 bases. The specimen sequenced was PBMCs. CDR3 region: CASSQAARGERETQHF. CDR3 in DNA: TGTGCCAGCAGCCAAGCGGCCAGGGGGGAACGGGAAACCCAGCATTTT.